These 4 T cell receptor beta chains came from one sample sequenced in a study of blood T cell repertoires in COVID-19. This table comes from immunoSEQ multiplex PCR, and its TCRdb copy is limited to in-frame clones, with some not included. The sample lists roughly 100,000 clones; roughly 84% were seen once. Source material: peripheral blood. The source of these receptors is a human donor in a cohort sampled during active or convalescent COVID-19.

With respect to this clone: This sample also contains other DNA sequences that code for the same CDR3. The rearrangement links TRBV7-2 to TRBJ2-7, with D perhaps matching TRBD1 (5 bases). The V end was cut by 4 bases, the J end by 3 bases, with 16 bases between. Germline-derived CDR1 and CDR2 are SGHTA and FQGNSA. The CDR3 runs to 15 residues. CDR3 residues: CASSSTAGLGYEQYF. The CDR3, as DNA: TGTGCCAGCAGCTCCACTGCAGGGTTGGGCTACGAGCAGTACTTC.

Regarding this clone: Its ends do not fully match the called genes, so a read error is possible. The genes are TRBV29-1 and TRBJ1-4; 7 bases align to TRBD1. Germline lookup yields CDR1 SQVTM and CDR2 ANQGSEA. CDR3 length: 12 amino acids. CDR3 bases: TGCAGCGTTAAAGAGGGGGCGGAAAAACTGTTTTTT. Translated: CSVKEGAEKLFF.

The chain has TRBV7-3 and TRBJ1-1; D is possibly TRBD1 (5 bases). The CDR3 sequence is 14 residues long. Per the germline V gene, CDR1 is SGHTA and CDR2 is FQGTGA. Trimming took 0 bases from V and 8 from J, leaving 13 bases between them. CDR3 region: CASSLTGRASEAFF. DNA for the CDR3: TGTGCCAGCAGCTTAACGGGCAGGGCGTCCGAAGCTTTCTTT. Drawing the rest from reference TRBV7-3 and TRBJ1-1, the complete variable domain is GAGVSQTPSNKVTEKGKYVELRCDPISGHTALYWYRQSLGQGPEFLIYFQGTGAADDSGLPNDRFFAVRPEGSVSTLKIQRTERGDSAVYLCASSLTGRASEAFFGQGTRLTVV.

The chain joins TRBV19 to TRBJ1-1; D unclear. Germline loops: CDR1 LNHDA, CDR2 SQIVND (reference sequence). V was clipped by 5 bases and J by 4 bases, with 14 bases between them. There are 14 residues in the CDR3. The CDR3 loop reads CASSAQVSVTEAFF. The CDR3 region has the DNA TGTGCCAGTAGTGCCCAGGTTTCGGTCACTGAAGCTTTCTTT.